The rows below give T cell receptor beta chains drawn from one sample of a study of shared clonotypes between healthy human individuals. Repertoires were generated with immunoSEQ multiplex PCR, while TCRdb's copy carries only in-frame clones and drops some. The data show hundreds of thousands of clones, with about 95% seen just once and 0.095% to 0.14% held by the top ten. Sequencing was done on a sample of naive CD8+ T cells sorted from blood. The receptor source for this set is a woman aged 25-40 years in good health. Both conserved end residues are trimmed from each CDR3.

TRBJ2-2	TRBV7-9	ASSLGQGDTGELF
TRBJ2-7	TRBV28	ASSLGIYGAGKGLEQY
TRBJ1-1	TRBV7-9	ASSSTKDRNTEAF
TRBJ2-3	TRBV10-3	AIPGTYTDTQY
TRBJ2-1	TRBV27	ASILGTAGRNEQF
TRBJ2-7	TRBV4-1	ASSHPSKGQGLYEQY
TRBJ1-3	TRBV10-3	AISELPGIRVGDTIY
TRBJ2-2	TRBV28	ASSGDRVGTGELF
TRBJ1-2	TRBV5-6	ASSLEVTNYGYT
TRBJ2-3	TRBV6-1	ASGQSTDTQY